These 14 T cell receptor beta chains were all obtained from the same sample, sequenced in a study of blood T cell repertoires in COVID-19. This table comes from immunoSEQ multiplex PCR, and its TCRdb copy is limited to in-frame clones, with some not included. The sample lists 90,000 to 150,000 clones, 85% to 90% occurring once. Material for sequencing was peripheral blood. The receptors shown here come from a woman between 45 and 65 years old with acute or convalescent COVID-19.

In DNA, the CDR3 is TGTGCCAGCAGCTCAGGGGAGGGAAGGTATGGCTACACCTTC. Translation gives CASSSGEGRYGYTF. The J gene is TRBJ1-2, the V gene TRBV5-5; possibly TRBD1 for D (6 bases). The CDR3 totals 14 residues. V dropped 3 bases and J dropped 5 bases, with 14 bases sitting between them. The germline CDR1 and CDR2 sequences are SGHKS and YYEKEE (reference sequence).

The chain carries TRBV6-5 and TRBJ2-1, with 14 bases matching TRBD2. The CDR3 has 16 residues. CDR1 is MNHEY, CDR2 SVGAGI, per germline. V gave up 3 bases and J gave up 8 bases; unmatched junction bases: 6. CDR3 coding DNA: TGTGCCAGCAGTTATCGACTAGCGGGAGGGCCTCATGAGCAGTTCTTC. This codes for CASSYRLAGGPHEQFF.

This clone has a handful of counts. The CDR3 protein is CASSVNWTPHQPQHF. Here the CDR3 DNA reads TGTGCCAGCAGTGTTAATTGGACACCCCATCAGCCCCAGCATTTT. The chain is built from TRBV2 and TRBJ1-5; a possible D gene is TRBD1 (5 bases). V was trimmed by 4 bases and J by 5 bases, leaving 15 bases between them. The length of the CDR3 is 15 residues. Germline CDR1 reads SNHLY; CDR2 reads FYNNEI.

V is TRBV4-1 and J is TRBJ2-1; a possible D gene is TRBD1 (5 bases). This CDR3 contains 16 residues. Trimming left V 4 bases short and J 4 bases short, with 17 bases between. Looked up from germline, CDR1 is MGHRA and CDR2 is YSYEKL. CDR3: CASSLSGAVRYNEQFF. The CDR3 coding sequence is TGCGCCAGCAGCCTTTCTGGGGCGGTACGGTACAATGAGCAGTTCTTC.

This clone was counted once. The rearrangement links TRBV10-3 to TRBJ2-7; 10 bases line up with TRBD2. Trimming cost V 3 bases and J 5 bases; bases outside gene matches: 7. Looked up from germline, CDR1 is ENHRY and CDR2 is SYGVKD. The CDR3 totals 15 residues. In nucleotides, the CDR3 is TGTGCCATCAGTGACTCGGGACTAGCGAGCGACGAGCAGTACTTC. Residues: CAISDSGLASDEQYF.

A few counts support this clone. The J gene is TRBJ2-1, the V gene TRBV27, with 7 bases aligning to TRBD2. The CDR3 spans 17 residues. The germline gives CDR1 MNHEY, CDR2 SMNVEV (reference sequence). V lost 3 bases and J lost 6; bases outside the gene matches: 14. CDR3 amino acids: CASSFLPGVTSINEQFF. Written as DNA, the CDR3 is TGTGCCAGCAGTTTTCTCCCCGGGGTGACTAGCATCAATGAGCAGTTCTTC.

The V gene is TRBV10-3, the J gene TRBJ2-1, with 8 bases that match TRBD1. The CDR3 runs to 13 residues. Per the germline V gene, CDR1 is ENHRY and CDR2 is SYGVKD. Trimming cost V 10 bases and J 5 bases; bases outside gene matches: 7. CDR3 region: CANSDRENNEQFF. The CDR3 coding sequence is TGTGCCAACTCGGACAGGGAGAACAATGAGCAGTTCTTC.

This clone was seen only once. This chain connects TRBV5-1 to TRBJ2-2; 8 bases agree with TRBD2. Germline-derived CDR1 and CDR2 are SGHRS and YFSETQ. V lost 2 bases, J lost 6 bases, and 6 bases stayed unmatched. The CDR3 length is 15 residues. The CDR3 DNA sequence: TGCGCCAGCAGCTTACAAGCGGGAGTAGCCGGGGAGCTGTTTTTT. Protein sequence: CASSLQAGVAGELFF.

The chain links TRBV4-2 to TRBJ2-5, with 10 bases lining up with TRBD2. The CDR3 is 15 amino acids. J was trimmed by 5 bases and V by 0 bases; bases with no gene match: 3. Germline V gene lookup returns CDR1 LGHNA and CDR2 YNFKEQ. The CDR3 protein is CASSQELTSGETQYF. The CDR3 DNA follows: TGTGCCAGCAGCCAAGAGTTGACTAGCGGGGAGACCCAGTACTTC.

The rearrangement links TRBV10-3 to TRBJ1-2; no clear D gene. This CDR3 is 15 amino acids long. The V end lost 0 bases, the J end lost 0 bases, and 8 bases lay between the germline ends. Germline lookup yields CDR1 ENHRY and CDR2 SYGVKD. The DNA for the CDR3 is TGTGCCATCAGTGAGTCGCAGGCAACTAACTATGGCTACACCTTC. It is translated as CAISESQATNYGYTF.

The rearrangement joins TRBV4-1 to TRBJ2-2; D not certain. With 4 bases removed from V and 4 bases from J, the gap between germline ends came to 4 bases. The CDR3 sequence is 12 residues long. The germline V gene has CDR1 MGHRA and CDR2 YSYEKL. The CDR3, as DNA: TGCGCCAGCAGCCCCTCCACCGGGGAGCTGTTTTTT. Residues: CASSPSTGELFF.

The chain links TRBV18 to TRBJ2-7, with TRBD1 matching over 7 bases. Germline assignment: CDR1 KGHSH and CDR2 LQKENI. The V segment lost 6 bases and the J segment 4 bases; nucleotides outside the gene matches: 15. CDR3 length: 16 amino acids. CDR3 sequence reads: CASSPFPDRVNYEQYF. CDR3 DNA sequence: TGTGCCAGCTCCCCTTTCCCAGACAGGGTTAATTACGAGCAGTACTTC. The variable domain in full, with the rest retrieved from reference TRBV18 and TRBJ2-7, is NAGVMQNPRHLVRRRGQEARLRCSPMKGHSHVYWYRQLPEEGLKFMVYLQKENIIDESGMPKERFSAEFPKEGPSILRIQQVVRGDSAAYFCASSPFPDRVNYEQYFGPGTRLTVT.

This clone was seen once. The chain joins TRBV4-2 to TRBJ2-7, with 11 bases identical to TRBD2. The CDR3 is 15 amino acids. The germline V gene has CDR1 LGHNA and CDR2 YNFKEQ. J gave up 5 bases and V 4 bases, and 7 bases lay outside the gene matches. CDR3 loop: CASSPTSGSFHEQYF. CDR3 nucleotides: TGTGCCAGCAGCCCCACTAGCGGGAGTTTCCACGAGCAGTACTTC.

This clone was counted a few times. This sequence joins TRBV5-6 and TRBJ1-5, with D unresolved. Per germline, CDR1 SGHDT and CDR2 YYEEEE. This CDR3 region has 16 residues. Trimming left V 4 bases short and J 0 bases short, with 14 bases between. Here the CDR3 DNA reads TGTGCCAGCAGCATTCCCCTAGGCCGTAGCAATCAGCCCCAGCATTTT. Its translation is CASSIPLGRSNQPQHF. The full variable domain, with the rest looked up from reference TRBV5-6 and TRBJ1-5, is DAGVTQSPTHLIKTRGQQVTLRCSPKSGHDTVSWYQQALGQGPQFIFQYYEEEERQRGNFPDRFSGHQFPNYSSELNVNALLLGDSALYLCASSIPLGRSNQPQHFGDGTRLSIL.